This T cell receptor beta chain is from a study of shared clonotypes between healthy human individuals. Study summary: For every donor, three CD4 naive, three CD4 memory, two CD8 naive and one CD8 memory plates were used.

Whole-study findings and limits: A generally larger estimated richness was seen in naive subsets than in memory subsets.

On this clone itself: The antigen remains undetermined.

TCRdb keeps only in-frame clones here, not all; method: immunoSEQ multiplex PCR. The sample has over a million clones, around 95% seen once. What was sequenced was naive CD4+ T cells sorted from blood. Regarding subset: CD45RA+ positively selected. The sequence was collected from a man younger than 40 in good health.

CDR3 bases: TGTGCCGGGCGGTACATTTTGAACACTGAAGCTTTCTTT. This sequence encodes CAGRYILNTEAFF. J is TRBJ1-1 and V is TRBV6-1; no firm D call. This CDR3 comprises 13 residues. Trimming cost V 11 bases and J 0 bases, with 13 bases left between them. Germline values: CDR1 MNHNS, CDR2 SASEGT.